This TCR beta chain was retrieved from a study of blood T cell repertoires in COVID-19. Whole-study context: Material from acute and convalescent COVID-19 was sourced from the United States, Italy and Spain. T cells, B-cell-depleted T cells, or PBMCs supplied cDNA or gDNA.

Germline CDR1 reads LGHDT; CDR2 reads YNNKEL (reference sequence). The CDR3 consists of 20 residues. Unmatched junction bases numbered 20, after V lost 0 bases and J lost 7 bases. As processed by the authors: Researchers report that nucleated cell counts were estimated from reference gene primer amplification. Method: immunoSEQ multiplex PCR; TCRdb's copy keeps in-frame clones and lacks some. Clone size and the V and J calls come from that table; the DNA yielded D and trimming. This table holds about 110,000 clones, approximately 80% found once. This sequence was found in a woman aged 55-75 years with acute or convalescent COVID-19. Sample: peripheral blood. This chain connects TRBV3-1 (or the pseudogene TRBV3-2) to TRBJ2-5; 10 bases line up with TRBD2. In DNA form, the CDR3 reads TGTGCCAGCAGCCAAGAGTCCAGGACGGTAACTAGCGGGGCTTATTTGACCCAGTACTTC. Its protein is CASSQESRTVTSGAYLTQYF.